Listed below are T cell receptor beta chains from one sample, sequenced in a study of identical twins. TCRdb re-called the 5' RACE reads with MiXCR, one entry per CDR3 protein. The profile shows roughly 200,000 distinct CDR3 sequences, around 15% of them singletons. This sample also belongs to another study, concerning T cells expressing NK-cell markers.

Sequencing was carried out using CD8+ T cells sorted from blood. The receptors were gathered from a woman under 30 in good health. Both conserved end residues are part of each CDR3. The D gene is left open where the match is weak. A clone size is listed for some rows: how often the clone was seen (once, few, many), or a class if it is expanded.

16,once,TRBV3-1,TRBJ2-5,TRBD2,CASSQGGSGDGETQYF,TGTGCCAGCAGCCAAGGAGGTAGCGGGGACGGGGAGACCCAGTACTTC
16,few,TRBV7-3,TRBJ1-6,.,CASSLTSVDGNSPLHF,TGTGCCAGCAGCTTAACCTCGGTTGACGGAAATTCACCCCTCCACTTT
22,.,TRBV12-3/TRBV12-4,TRBJ2-3,TRBD2,CASSLSPSGWSSGGSFTDTQYF,TGTGCCAGCAGTTTAAGCCCCTCGGGGTGGTCTAGCGGGGGCTCATTCACAGATACGCAGTATTTT
13,few,TRBV27,TRBJ1-2,.,CASSLRGNYGYTF,TGTGCCAGCAGCCTCCGCGGGAACTATGGCTACACCTTC
16,few,TRBV7-9,TRBJ2-1,.,CASSWTGSGSYNEQFF,TGTGCCAGCAGCTGGACCGGGAGCGGCTCCTACAATGAGCAGTTCTTC
18,few,TRBV27,TRBJ1-1,TRBD1,CASSSLGQGRVWDTEAFF,TGTGCCAGCAGCTCCCTAGGACAGGGAAGAGTTTGGGACACTGAAGCTTTCTTT
15,few,TRBV20-1,TRBJ2-5,TRBD2,CSARGLAPVLETQYF,TGCAGTGCTAGAGGACTAGCGCCCGTGCTGGAGACCCAGTACTTC
14,.,TRBV6-1,TRBJ2-1,.,CASSQLGGRNEQFF,TGTGCCAGCAGTCAATTGGGGGGGCGGAATGAGCAGTTCTTC
14,many,TRBV5-6,TRBJ2-1,.,CASSFGTNYNEQFF,TGTGCCAGCAGCTTCGGGACCAACTACAATGAGCAGTTCTTC
16,many,TRBV9,TRBJ1-3,TRBD1,CASSSKTGASGNTIYF,TGTGCCAGCAGCTCGAAGACAGGGGCCTCTGGAAACACCATATATTTT
13,.,TRBV6-1,TRBJ2-1,.,CASSPEAYNEQFF,TGTGCCAGCAGTCCGGAGGCCTACAATGAGCAGTTCTTC
13,.,TRBV15,TRBJ2-3,.,CATSREGTDTQYF,TGTGCCACCAGCAGAGAGGGCACAGATACGCAGTATTTT
13,few,TRBV12-3/TRBV12-4,TRBJ2-3,.,CASSLAGAEEQYF,TGTGCCAGCAGTTTAGCTGGGGCGGAGGAGCAGTATTTT
12,few,TRBV7-9,TRBJ2-1,TRBD2,CASSLAGGPKFF,TGTGCCAGCAGCTTAGCGGGAGGGCCGAAGTTCTTC
14,few,TRBV11-2,TRBJ2-7,.,CASSYQGSTGTRYF,TGTGCCAGCAGCTATCAGGGTTCGACCGGGACCCGGTACTTC
11,.,TRBV5-4,TRBJ2-1,.,CASSQLDAQFF,TGTGCCAGCAGCCAGCTTGATGCGCAGTTCTTC
14,few,TRBV14,TRBJ2-1,.,CASSPSGFYNEQFF,TGTGCCAGCAGCCCGTCCGGATTCTACAATGAGCAGTTCTTC
11,few,TRBV20-1,TRBJ1-2,.,CSANPGRGYTF,TGCAGTGCTAATCCGGGGCGTGGCTACACCTTC
15,many,TRBV6-2/TRBV6-3,TRBJ2-3,TRBD2,CASSDSGRATDTQYF,TGTGCCAGCAGCGATTCCGGGAGGGCCACAGATACGCAGTATTTT
15,few,TRBV12-3/TRBV12-4,TRBJ2-3,TRBD1,CASRPTGTGTDTQYF,TGTGCCAGCAGGCCCACCGGGACAGGTACAGATACGCAGTATTTT
12,few,TRBV30,TRBJ1-2,TRBD1,CAWSSDRPRYTF,TGTGCCTGGAGCTCGGACAGGCCTCGCTACACCTTC
16,few,TRBV6-2/TRBV6-3,TRBJ2-3,TRBD2,CASTADSREGADTQYF,TGTGCCAGCACAGCGGACTCGCGGGAGGGAGCAGATACGCAGTATTTT
14,.,TRBV20-1,TRBJ2-1,TRBD2,CSAKRGGSYNEQFF,TGCAGTGCTAAGCGGGGGGGCTCCTACAATGAGCAGTTCTTC
12,few,TRBV19,TRBJ1-5,TRBD1,CASKQGAQPQHF,TGTGCCAGTAAACAGGGGGCTCAGCCCCAGCATTTT
12,.,TRBV5-6,TRBJ2-1,.,CASSRGRGEQFF,TGTGCCAGCAGCCGCGGACGGGGTGAGCAGTTCTTC
14,.,TRBV6-1,TRBJ2-3,TRBD1,CASTQGASGDTQYF,TGTGCCAGCACACAGGGGGCATCGGGAGATACGCAGTATTTT
13,.,TRBV6-2/TRBV6-3,TRBJ1-1,.,CASTYLRNTEAFF,TGTGCCAGCACCTACCTCCGGAACACTGAAGCTTTCTTT
16,few,TRBV27,TRBJ1-2,.,CASSTPGGSSTDGYTF,TGTGCCAGCAGCACTCCGGGGGGAAGTTCCACCGATGGCTACACCTTC
13,many,TRBV12-3/TRBV12-4,TRBJ2-6,.,CASSLAGANVLTF,TGTGCCAGCAGTTTGGCGGGGGCCAACGTCCTGACTTTC
20,.,TRBV20-1,TRBJ2-3,.,CSARAEQGPNNILTGDTQYF,TGCAGTGCTAGAGCCGAGCAGGGGCCGAACAACATCCTAACGGGGGATACGCAGTATTTT
15,.,TRBV10-1,TRBJ2-1,.,CASSEAQAIYNEQFF,TGCGCCAGCAGTGAAGCACAGGCCATATACAATGAGCAGTTCTTC
12,many,TRBV3-1,TRBJ1-2,.,CASSQYRGGYTF,TGTGCCAGCAGCCAATATCGGGGAGGCTACACCTTC
13,.,TRBV20-1,TRBJ1-1,.,CSAVDGLNTEAFF,TGCAGTGCTGTGGACGGTTTGAACACTGAAGCTTTCTTT
18,many,TRBV4-3,TRBJ2-1,.,CASSQDSGLGAGLNEQFF,TGCGCCAGCAGCCAAGATTCGGGATTAGGTGCGGGACTGAATGAGCAGTTCTTC
15,.,TRBV9,TRBJ2-2,TRBD2,CASSVSGVGTGELFF,TGTGCCAGCAGCGTTAGCGGGGTTGGCACCGGGGAGCTGTTTTTT
17,.,TRBV6-1,TRBJ2-1,.,CASSHTPTSYSYNEQFF,TGTGCCAGCAGTCATACCCCAACTAGCTACTCCTACAATGAGCAGTTCTTC
13,.,TRBV20-1,TRBJ2-7,.,CSARDRGNYEQYF,TGCAGTGCTAGAGATCGAGGAAACTACGAGCAGTACTTC
13,.,TRBV6-5,TRBJ1-2,TRBD1,CASSYSRGPSYTF,TGTGCCAGCAGTTACTCGAGGGGGCCGAGCTACACCTTC
14,.,TRBV6-1,TRBJ2-7,.,CASSDFQGPYEQYF,TGTGCCAGCAGTGATTTCCAGGGCCCCTACGAGCAGTACTTC
15,few,TRBV3-1,TRBJ2-7,TRBD2,CASSHERGGFYEQYF,TGTGCCAGCAGCCACGAGCGGGGGGGATTCTACGAGCAGTACTTC
16,.,TRBV27,TRBJ2-1,TRBD2,CASSPTSGDTYNEQFF,TGTGCCAGCAGTCCAACTAGCGGGGACACCTACAATGAGCAGTTCTTC